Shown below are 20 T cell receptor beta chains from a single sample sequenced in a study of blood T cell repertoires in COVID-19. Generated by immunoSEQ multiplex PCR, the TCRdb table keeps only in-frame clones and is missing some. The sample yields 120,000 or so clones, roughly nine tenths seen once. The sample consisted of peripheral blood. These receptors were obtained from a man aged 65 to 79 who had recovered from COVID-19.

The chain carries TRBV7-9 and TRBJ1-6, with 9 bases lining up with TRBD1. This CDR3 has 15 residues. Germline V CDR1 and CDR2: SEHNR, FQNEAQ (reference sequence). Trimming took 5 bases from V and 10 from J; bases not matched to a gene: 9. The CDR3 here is CASSRGQGTESPLHF. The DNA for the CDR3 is TGTGCCAGCAGCCGGGGACAGGGAACGGAATCACCCCTCCACTTT.

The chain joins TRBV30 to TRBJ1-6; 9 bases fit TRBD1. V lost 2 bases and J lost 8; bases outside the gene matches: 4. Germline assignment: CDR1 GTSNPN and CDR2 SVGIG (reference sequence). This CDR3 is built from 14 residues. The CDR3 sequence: CAWSFTGGYSPLHF. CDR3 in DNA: TGTGCCTGGAGTTTTACAGGGGGCTATTCACCCCTCCACTTT.

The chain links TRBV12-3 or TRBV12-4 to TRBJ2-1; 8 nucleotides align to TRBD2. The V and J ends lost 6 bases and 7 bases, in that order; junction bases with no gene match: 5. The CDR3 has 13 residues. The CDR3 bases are TGTGCCAGCAGCTGGACTAGCATAAATGAGCAGTTCTTC. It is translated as CASSWTSINEQFF.

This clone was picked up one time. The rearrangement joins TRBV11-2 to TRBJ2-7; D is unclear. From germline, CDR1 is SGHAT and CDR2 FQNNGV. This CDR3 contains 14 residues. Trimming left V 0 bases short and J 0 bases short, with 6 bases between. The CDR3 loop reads CASSLDRNSYEQYF. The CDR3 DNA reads TGTGCCAGCAGCTTAGACCGTAACTCCTACGAGCAGTACTTC.

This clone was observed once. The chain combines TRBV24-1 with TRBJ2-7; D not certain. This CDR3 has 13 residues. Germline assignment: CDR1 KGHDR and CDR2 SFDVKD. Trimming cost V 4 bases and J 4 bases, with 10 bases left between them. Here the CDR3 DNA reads TGTGCCACCAGTGACCCTCTTTCGTACGAGCAGTACTTC. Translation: CATSDPLSYEQYF.

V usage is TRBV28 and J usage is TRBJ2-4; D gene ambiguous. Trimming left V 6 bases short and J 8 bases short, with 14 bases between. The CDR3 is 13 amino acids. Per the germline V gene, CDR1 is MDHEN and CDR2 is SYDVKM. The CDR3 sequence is CASRSPVEDIQYF. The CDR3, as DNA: TGTGCCAGCAGGTCCCCGGTCGAGGACATTCAGTACTTC. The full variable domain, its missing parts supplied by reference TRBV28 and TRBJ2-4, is DVKVTQSSRYLVKRTGEKVFLECVQDMDHENMFWYRQDPGLGLRLIYFSYDVKMKEKGDIPEGYSVSREKKERFSLILESASTNQTSMYLCASRSPVEDIQYFGAGTRLSVL.

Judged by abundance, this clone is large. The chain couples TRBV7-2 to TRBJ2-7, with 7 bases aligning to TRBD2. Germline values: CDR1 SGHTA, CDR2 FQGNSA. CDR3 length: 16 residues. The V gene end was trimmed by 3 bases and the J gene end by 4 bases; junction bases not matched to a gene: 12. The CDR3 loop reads CASSFPPSGDPYEQYF. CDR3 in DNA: TGTGCCAGCAGCTTCCCCCCCAGCGGGGATCCATACGAGCAGTACTTC. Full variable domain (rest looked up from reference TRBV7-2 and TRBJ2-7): GAGVSQSPSNKVTEKGKDVELRCDPISGHTALYWYRQSLGQGLEFLIYFQGNSAPDKSGLPSDRFSAERTGGSVSTLTIQRTQQEDSAVYLCASSFPPSGDPYEQYFGPGTRLTVT.

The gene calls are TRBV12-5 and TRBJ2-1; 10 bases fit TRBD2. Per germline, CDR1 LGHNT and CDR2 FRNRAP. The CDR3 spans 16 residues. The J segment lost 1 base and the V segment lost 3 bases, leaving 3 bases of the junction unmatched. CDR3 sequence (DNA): TGTGCTAGTGGTTTATTAGCGGGAGGTTCCTACAATGAGCAGTTCTTC. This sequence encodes CASGLLAGGSYNEQFF.

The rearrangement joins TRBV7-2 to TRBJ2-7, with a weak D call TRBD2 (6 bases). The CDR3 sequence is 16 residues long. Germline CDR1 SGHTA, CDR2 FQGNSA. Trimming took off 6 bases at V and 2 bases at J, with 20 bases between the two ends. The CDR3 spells CASRWTSAGNTYEQYF. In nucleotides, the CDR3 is TGTGCCAGCAGGTGGACGTCGGCGGGGAATACCTACGAGCAGTACTTC.

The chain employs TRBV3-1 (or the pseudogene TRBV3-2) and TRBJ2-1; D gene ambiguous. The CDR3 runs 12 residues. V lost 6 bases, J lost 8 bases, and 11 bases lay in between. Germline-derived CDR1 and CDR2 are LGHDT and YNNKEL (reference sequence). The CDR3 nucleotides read TGTGCCAGCAGTCGGAATGAGGATGAGCAGTTCTTC. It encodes CASSRNEDEQFF.

CDR3 nucleotide sequence: TGTGCCAGCAGCTTAACCCCGACTGCAACCTACAATGAGCAGTTCTTC. Amino acids: CASSLTPTATYNEQFF. The chain couples TRBV7-3 to TRBJ2-1; D not certain. Germline V lookup: CDR1 SGHTA, CDR2 FQGTGA. The CDR3 is 16 residues long. Trimming stripped 0 bases from V and 2 bases from J, with 11 bases between.

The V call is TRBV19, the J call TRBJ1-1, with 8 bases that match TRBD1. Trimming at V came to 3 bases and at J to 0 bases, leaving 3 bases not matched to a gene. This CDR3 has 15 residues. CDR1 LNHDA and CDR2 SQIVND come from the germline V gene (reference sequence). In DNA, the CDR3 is TGTGCCAGTAGTATCCCGGGACAGGTGAACACTGAAGCTTTCTTT. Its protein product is CASSIPGQVNTEAFF.

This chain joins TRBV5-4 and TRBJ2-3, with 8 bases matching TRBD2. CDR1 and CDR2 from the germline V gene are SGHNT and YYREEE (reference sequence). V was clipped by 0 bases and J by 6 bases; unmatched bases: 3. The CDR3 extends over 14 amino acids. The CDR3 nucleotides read TGTGCCAGCAGCTTGGAACTAGCGGAGGATACGCAGTATTTT. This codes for CASSLELAEDTQYF.

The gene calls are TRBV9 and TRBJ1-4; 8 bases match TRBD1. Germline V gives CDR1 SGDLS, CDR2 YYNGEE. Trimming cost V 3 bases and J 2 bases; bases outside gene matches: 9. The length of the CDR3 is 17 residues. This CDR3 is CASSAGTGKFTNEKLFF. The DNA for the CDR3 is TGTGCCAGCAGCGCGGGGACAGGAAAGTTTACTAATGAAAAACTGTTTTTT.

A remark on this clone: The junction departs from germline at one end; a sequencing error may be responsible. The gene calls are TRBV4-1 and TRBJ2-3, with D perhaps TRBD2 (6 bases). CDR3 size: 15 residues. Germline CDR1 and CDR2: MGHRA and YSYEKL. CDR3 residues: CASNQGDAGGDTQYF. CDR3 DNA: TGCGCCAGCAACCAAGGTGACGCCGGGGGAGATACGCAGTATTTT.

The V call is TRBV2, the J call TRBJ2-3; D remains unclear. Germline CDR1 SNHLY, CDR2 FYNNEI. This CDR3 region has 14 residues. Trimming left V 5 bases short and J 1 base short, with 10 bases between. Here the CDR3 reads CASSRQVGTDTQYF. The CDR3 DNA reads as TGTGCCAGCAGTCGGCAGGTGGGCACAGATACGCAGTATTTT.

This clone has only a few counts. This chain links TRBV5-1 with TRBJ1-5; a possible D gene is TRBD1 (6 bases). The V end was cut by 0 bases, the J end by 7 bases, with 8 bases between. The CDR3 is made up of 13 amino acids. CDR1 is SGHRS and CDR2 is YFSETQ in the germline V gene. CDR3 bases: TGCGCCAGCAGCTTGGGTCAGGGGCAGCCCCAGCATTTT. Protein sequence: CASSLGQGQPQHF.

The CDR3 DNA reads as TGTGCCAGCAGCGTAAGGCAGGGGTCACCCCTCCACTTT. The encoded protein is CASSVRQGSPLHF. The V call is TRBV9, the J call TRBJ1-6; D possibly corresponds to TRBD1 (6 bases). V was trimmed by 1 base and J by 10 bases, leaving 9 bases between them. Germline V gene sequence: CDR1 SGDLS, CDR2 YYNGEE. This CDR3 has 13 amino acids.

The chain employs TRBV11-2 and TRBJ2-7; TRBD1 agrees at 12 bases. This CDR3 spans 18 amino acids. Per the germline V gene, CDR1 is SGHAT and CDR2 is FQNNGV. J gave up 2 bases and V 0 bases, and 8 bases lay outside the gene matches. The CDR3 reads CASSLDPGQGAIPYEQYF. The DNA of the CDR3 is TGTGCCAGCAGCTTAGATCCGGGACAGGGGGCGATCCCCTACGAGCAGTACTTC.

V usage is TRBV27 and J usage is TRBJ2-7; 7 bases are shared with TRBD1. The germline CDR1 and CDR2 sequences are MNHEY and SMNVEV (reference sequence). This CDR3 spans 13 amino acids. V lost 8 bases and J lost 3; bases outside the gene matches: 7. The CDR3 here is CASGDRDHYEQYF. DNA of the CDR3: TGTGCCAGCGGCGACAGGGACCACTACGAGCAGTACTTC.